The clone carrying this T cell receptor beta chain is a singleton in its sample. The CDR3 runs 17 residues. CDR1 is SGHVS and CDR2 is FQNEAQ in the germline V gene. V was clipped by 0 bases and J by 2 bases, with 14 bases between them. The entry originates in a study of technical replicates of blood from a handful of donors. Clones were read by immunoSEQ multiplex PCR, and TCRdb kept only the in-frame ones, dropping some. In the table there are over 70,000 clones, approximately 96% of which are singletons. Sequencing was performed on T cells isolated from PBMCs. This receptor was taken from a human donor in good health. The chain couples TRBV7-8 to TRBJ2-4, with D possibly TRBD2 on 5 matching bases. The CDR3 sequence is CASSLAPAVGSKNIQYF. DNA for the CDR3: TGTGCCAGCAGCTTAGCCCCAGCGGTAGGGTCCAAAAACATTCAGTACTTC. The full variable domain, with the rest looked up from reference TRBV7-8 and TRBJ2-4, is GAGVSQSPRYKVAKRGQDVALRCDPISGHVSLFWYQQALGQGPEFLTYFQNEAQLDKSGLPSDRFFAERPEGSVSTLKIQRTQQEDSAVYLCASSLAPAVGSKNIQYFGAGTRLSVL.